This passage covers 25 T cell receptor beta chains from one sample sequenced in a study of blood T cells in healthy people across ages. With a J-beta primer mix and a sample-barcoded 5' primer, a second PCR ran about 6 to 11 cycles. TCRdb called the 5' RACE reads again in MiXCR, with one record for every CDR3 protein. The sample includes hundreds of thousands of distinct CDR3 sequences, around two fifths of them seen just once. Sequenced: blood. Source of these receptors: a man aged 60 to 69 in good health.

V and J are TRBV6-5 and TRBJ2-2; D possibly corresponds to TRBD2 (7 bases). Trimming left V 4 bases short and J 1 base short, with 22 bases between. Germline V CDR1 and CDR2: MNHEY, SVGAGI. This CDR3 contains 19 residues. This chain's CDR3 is CASSSRMQRGAENTGELFF. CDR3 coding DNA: TGTGCCAGCAGTTCCAGGATGCAACGGGGGGCCGAGAACACCGGGGAGCTGTTTTTT.

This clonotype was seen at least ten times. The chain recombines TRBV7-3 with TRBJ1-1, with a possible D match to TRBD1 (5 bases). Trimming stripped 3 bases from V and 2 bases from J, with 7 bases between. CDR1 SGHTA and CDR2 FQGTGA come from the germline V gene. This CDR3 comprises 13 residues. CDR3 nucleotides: TGTGCCAGCAGCTTCAGGGTCAACACTGAAGCTTTCTTT. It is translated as CASSFRVNTEAFF. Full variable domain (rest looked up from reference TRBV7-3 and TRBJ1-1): GAGVSQTPSNKVTEKGKYVELRCDPISGHTALYWYRQSLGQGPEFLIYFQGTGAADDSGLPNDRFFAVRPEGSVSTLKIQRTERGDSAVYLCASSFRVNTEAFFGQGTRLTVV.

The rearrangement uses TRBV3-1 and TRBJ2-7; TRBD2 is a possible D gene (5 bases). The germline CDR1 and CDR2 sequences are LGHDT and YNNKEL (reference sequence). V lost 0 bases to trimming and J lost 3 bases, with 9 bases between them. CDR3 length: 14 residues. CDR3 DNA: TGTGCCAGCAGCCAAGATGTCGGGGACTACGAGCAGTACTTC. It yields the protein CASSQDVGDYEQYF.

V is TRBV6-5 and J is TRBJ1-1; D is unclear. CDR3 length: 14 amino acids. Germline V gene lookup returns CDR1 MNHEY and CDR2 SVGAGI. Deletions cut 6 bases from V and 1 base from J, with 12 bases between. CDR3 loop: CASRDQKPNTEAFF. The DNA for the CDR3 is TGTGCCAGCAGGGATCAGAAACCGAACACTGAAGCTTTCTTT.

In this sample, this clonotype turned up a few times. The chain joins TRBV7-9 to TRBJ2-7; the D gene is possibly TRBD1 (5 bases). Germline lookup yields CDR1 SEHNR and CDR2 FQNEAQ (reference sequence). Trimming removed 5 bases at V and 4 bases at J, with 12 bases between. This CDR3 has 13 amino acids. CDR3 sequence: CASSTDTWYEQYF. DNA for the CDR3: TGTGCCAGCAGCACGGACACCTGGTACGAGCAGTACTTC.

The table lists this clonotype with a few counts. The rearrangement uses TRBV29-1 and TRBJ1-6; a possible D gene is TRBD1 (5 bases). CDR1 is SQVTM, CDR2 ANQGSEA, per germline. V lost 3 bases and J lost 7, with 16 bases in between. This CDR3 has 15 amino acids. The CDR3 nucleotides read TGCAGCGTTGATGGGGCCGAGACGAAGAATTCACCCCTCCACTTT. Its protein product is CSVDGAETKNSPLHF.

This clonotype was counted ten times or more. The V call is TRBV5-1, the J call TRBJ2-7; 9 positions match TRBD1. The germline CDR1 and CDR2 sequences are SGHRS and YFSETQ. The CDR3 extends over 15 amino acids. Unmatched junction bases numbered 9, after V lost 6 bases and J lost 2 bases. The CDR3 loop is CASTLNRDRAYEQYF. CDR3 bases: TGCGCCAGCACCTTAAACCGGGACAGGGCCTACGAGCAGTACTTC.

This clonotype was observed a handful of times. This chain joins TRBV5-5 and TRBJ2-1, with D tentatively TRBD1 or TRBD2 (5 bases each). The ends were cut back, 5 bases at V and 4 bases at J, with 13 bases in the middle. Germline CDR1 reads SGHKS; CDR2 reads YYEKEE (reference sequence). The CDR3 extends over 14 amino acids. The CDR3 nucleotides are TGTGCCAGCAGTTACCGGGACGCATACAATGAGCAGTTCTTC. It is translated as CASSYRDAYNEQFF.

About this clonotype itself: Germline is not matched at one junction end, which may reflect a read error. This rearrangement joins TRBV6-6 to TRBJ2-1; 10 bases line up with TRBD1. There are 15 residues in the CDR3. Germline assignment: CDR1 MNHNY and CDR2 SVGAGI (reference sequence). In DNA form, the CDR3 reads TGTGCCAGCAGGACAGGGGGCCCTCCCTACAATGAGCGGTTCTTC. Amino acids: CASRTGGPPYNERFF.

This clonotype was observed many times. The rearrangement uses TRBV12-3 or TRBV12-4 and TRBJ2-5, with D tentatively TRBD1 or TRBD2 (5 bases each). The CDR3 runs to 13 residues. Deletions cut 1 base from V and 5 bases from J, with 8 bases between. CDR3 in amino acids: CASSLGGTETQYF. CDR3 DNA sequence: TGTGCCAGCAGTTTAGGGGGGACGGAGACCCAGTACTTC.

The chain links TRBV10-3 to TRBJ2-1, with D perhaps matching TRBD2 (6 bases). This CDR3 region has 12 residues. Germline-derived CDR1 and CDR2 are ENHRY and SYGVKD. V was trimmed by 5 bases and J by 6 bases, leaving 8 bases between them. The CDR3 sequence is CAISSTSNEQFF. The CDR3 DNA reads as TGTGCCATCAGTTCGACTAGCAATGAGCAGTTCTTC.

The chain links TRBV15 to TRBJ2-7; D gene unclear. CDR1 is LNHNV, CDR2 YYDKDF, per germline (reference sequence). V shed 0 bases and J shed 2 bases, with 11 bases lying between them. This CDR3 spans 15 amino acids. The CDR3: CATSRDGGRTYEQYF. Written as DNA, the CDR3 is TGTGCCACCAGCAGAGATGGTGGCAGAACCTACGAGCAGTACTTC.

CDR3: CASTDTRELYGYTF. The CDR3, as DNA: TGTGCCAGCACAGATACTCGGGAACTCTATGGCTACACCTTC. This rearrangement joins TRBV6-6 to TRBJ1-2; D not certain. Germline loops: CDR1 MNHNY, CDR2 SVGAGI (reference sequence). The ends were cut back, 7 bases at V and 4 bases at J, with 16 bases in the middle. This CDR3 region has 14 residues.

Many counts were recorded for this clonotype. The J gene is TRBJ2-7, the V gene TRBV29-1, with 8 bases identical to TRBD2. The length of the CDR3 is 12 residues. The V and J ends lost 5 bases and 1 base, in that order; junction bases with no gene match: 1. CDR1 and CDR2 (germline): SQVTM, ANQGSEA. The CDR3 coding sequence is TGCAGCGTTCCGGGGGGGTCCTACGAGCAGTACTTC. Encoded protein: CSVPGGSYEQYF.

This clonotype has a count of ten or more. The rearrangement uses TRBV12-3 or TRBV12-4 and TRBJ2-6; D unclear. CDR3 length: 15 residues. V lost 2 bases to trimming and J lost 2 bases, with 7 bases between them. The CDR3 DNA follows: TGTGCCAGCAGTTTACGACTCCCTGGGGCCAACGTCCTGACTTTC. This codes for CASSLRLPGANVLTF.

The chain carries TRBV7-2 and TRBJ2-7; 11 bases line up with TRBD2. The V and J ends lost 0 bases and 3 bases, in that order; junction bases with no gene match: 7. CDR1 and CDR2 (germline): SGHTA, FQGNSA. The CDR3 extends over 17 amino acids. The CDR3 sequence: CASSLAKGLADVYEQYF. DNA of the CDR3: TGTGCCAGCAGCTTAGCGAAGGGACTAGCGGACGTCTACGAGCAGTACTTC. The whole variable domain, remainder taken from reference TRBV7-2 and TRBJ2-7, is GAGVSQSPSNKVTEKGKDVELRCDPISGHTALYWYRQSLGQGLEFLIYFQGNSAPDKSGLPSDRFSAERTGGSVSTLTIQRTQQEDSAVYLCASSLAKGLADVYEQYFGPGTRLTVT.

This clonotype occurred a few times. DNA for the CDR3: TGCAGTGCTAGAAGACAGGAAGAAAAACTGTTTTTT. This encodes CSARRQEEKLFF. The chain recombines TRBV20-1 with TRBJ1-4; tentative D call: TRBD1 (6 bases). V lost 2 bases, J lost 8 bases, and 9 bases lay in between. CDR3 length: 12 residues. CDR1 and CDR2 from the germline V gene are DFQATT and SNEGSKA (reference sequence).

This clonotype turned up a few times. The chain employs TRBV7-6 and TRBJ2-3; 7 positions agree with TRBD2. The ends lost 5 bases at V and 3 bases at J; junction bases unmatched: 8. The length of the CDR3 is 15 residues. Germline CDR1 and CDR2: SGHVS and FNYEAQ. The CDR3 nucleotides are TGTGCCAGCAGCGCTACGATGGGGGGGACAGATACGCAGTATTTT. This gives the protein CASSATMGGTDTQYF.

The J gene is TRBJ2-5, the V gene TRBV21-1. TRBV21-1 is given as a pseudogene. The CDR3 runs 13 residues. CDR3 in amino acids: CASSKVERHEQYF. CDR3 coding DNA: TGTGCCAGCAGCAAAGTCGAGAGGCATGAGCAGTACTTC.

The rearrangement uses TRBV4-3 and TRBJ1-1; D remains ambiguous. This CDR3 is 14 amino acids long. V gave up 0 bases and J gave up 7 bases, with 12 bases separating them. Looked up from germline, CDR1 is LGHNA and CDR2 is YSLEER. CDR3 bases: TGCGCCAGCAGCCAAGAAAGGAAGGGCGGTGAAGCTTTCTTT. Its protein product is CASSQERKGGEAFF.

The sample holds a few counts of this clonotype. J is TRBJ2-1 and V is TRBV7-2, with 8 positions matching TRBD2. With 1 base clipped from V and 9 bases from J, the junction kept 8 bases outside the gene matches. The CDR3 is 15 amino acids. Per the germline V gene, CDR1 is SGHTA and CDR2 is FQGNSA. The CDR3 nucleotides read TGTGCCAGCAGCTTAGAGCCTCGGCTAGCGGGTGAGCAGTTCTTC. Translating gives CASSLEPRLAGEQFF. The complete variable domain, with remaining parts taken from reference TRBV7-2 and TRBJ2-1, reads GAGVSQSPSNKVTEKGKDVELRCDPISGHTALYWYRQSLGQGLEFLIYFQGNSAPDKSGLPSDRFSAERTGGSVSTLTIQRTQQEDSAVYLCASSLEPRLAGEQFFGPGTRLTVL.

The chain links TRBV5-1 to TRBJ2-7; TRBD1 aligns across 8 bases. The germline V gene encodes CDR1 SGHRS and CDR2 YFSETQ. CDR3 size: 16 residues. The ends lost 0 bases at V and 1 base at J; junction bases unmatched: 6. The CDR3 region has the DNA TGCGCCAGCAGCTTGGTATCGGGACAGGATTCCTACGAGCAGTACTTC. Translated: CASSLVSGQDSYEQYF.

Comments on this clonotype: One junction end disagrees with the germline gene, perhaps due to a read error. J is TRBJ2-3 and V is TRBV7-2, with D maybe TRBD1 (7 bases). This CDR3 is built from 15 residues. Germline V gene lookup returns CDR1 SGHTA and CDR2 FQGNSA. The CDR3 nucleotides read TGTGTCAGCAGCCGGGCAGGGGGGAGCACAGATACGCAGTATTTT. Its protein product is CVSSRAGGSTDTQYF.

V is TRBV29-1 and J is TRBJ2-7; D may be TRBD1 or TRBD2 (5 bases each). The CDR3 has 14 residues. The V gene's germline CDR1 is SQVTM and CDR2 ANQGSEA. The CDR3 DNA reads TGCAGTCGCTCGAGAGGGGTACGGACCTACGAGCAGTACTTC. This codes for CSRSRGVRTYEQYF.

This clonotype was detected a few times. Here the CDR3 reads CASSVGTSLGFDEQYF. CDR3 bases: TGTGCCAGCAGCGTAGGGACCAGCCTAGGATTCGACGAGCAGTACTTC. This sequence joins TRBV9 and TRBJ2-5, with D unresolved. The J call may be faulty, since TRBJ2-7 better matches the DNA end. From germline, CDR1 is SGDLS and CDR2 YYNGEE. The CDR3 length is 16 residues.